This TCR beta chain derives from a study of T cell clonotyping in hematopoietic cell transplantation. On the study more broadly: Recipients' pretransplant samples followed cytoreduction.

TCRdb keeps only in-frame clones here, not all; method: immunoSEQ multiplex PCR. The sample records 30,000 to 40,000 clones, around 95% being singletons. Time point in this sample: recipient sample about 28 days before transplant, after cytoreduction. Study observations and caveats: Without cell sorting, CD4 versus CD8 contributions remain unresolved. Graft donor and pretransplant recipient Inverse Simpson Index values predicted broader posttransplant TCR diversity. Pathologically expanded recipient clonotypes increased progressively from day 30 to day 180 as diversity fell.

The V gene's germline CDR1 is MNHNS and CDR2 SASEGT. The germline V and J ends were trimmed by 6 bases and 4 bases, with 12 bases remaining between them. This CDR3 has 13 amino acids. In regard to this clone: What it recognizes is unknown.

The chain has TRBV6-1 and TRBJ1-2; D is unresolved. This sequence was found in a man in his forties or fifties with chronic myeloid leukemia. Some clones in this sample may be carry-over from other donors' samples. The specimen comprised peripheral blood mononuclear cells, sampled before stem cell transplant. The CDR3 loop is CASSREPSYGYTF. The CDR3 region has the DNA TGTGCCAGCAGCCGGGAGCCCAGCTATGGCTACACCTTC.